This T cell receptor (beta chain) was identified in a study of T cell responses to AZD1222 COVID-19 vaccine. Study information: Timing groups of about 4 and about 12 weeks for second doses were pooled. General study points: White British ancestry dominated among donors, who included more females, and clonal diversity was possibly underestimated. Breadth and depth of Spike-specific TCRs rose after two AZD1222 doses.

On this clone: Its target is not known.

The data were produced by immunoSEQ multiplex PCR, yet TCRdb's version contains in-frame clones alone and is incomplete. The table records 100,000 to 150,000 clones, roughly 90% of them present only once. The TCR was taken from an adult in good health. Specimen: peripheral blood, collected on day 0 of AZD1222 vaccination.

CDR3 amino acids: CASTINEKLFF. CDR3 nucleotide sequence: TGTGCCAGCACTATTAATGAAAAACTGTTTTTT. The chain has TRBV7-2 and TRBJ1-4; D is unclear. The CDR3 has 11 amino acids. Trimming removed 7 bases at V and 4 bases at J, with 4 bases between. Per the germline V gene, CDR1 is SGHTA and CDR2 is FQGNSA.